These 30 T cell receptor beta chains were sequenced from one sample in a study of T cell changes during pregnancy in multiple sclerosis. Produced via immunoSEQ multiplex PCR; TCRdb's table is partial and in-frame only. The table includes approximately 98,000 clones, roughly nine tenths detected once. The material was peripheral blood, obtained after pregnancy. These TCRs come from a female donor in good health, enrolled as a control in a pregnancy study.

V and J are TRBV7-2 and TRBJ1-2, with TRBD1 matching over 7 bases. The germline CDR1 and CDR2 sequences are SGHTA and FQGNSA. CDR3 size: 12 residues. V was clipped by 1 base and J by 11 bases; unmatched bases: 4. DNA for the CDR3: TGTGCCAGCAGCTTAGAGGGGACAGCATACACCTTC. This encodes CASSLEGTAYTF.

V is TRBV4-2 and J is TRBJ2-3; 7 bases map to TRBD2. Germline trimming cut 6 bases from V and 6 bases from J; bases unmatched to any gene: 3. The CDR3 covers 12 residues. From germline, CDR1 is LGHNA and CDR2 YNFKEQ. CDR3 bases: TGTGCCAGCAGTGGGAGGGAGGATACGCAGTATTTT. It translates to CASSGREDTQYF.

The chain employs TRBV7-9 and TRBJ1-2; tentative D call: TRBD1 (5 bases). The CDR3 covers 12 residues. CDR1 SEHNR and CDR2 FQNEAQ come from the germline V gene (reference sequence). V lost 6 bases to trimming and J lost 8 bases, with 13 bases between them. The CDR3 region has the DNA TGTGCCAGCAGTCGGGCAGGGAAAGGCTACACCTTC. Translated, it gives CASSRAGKGYTF.

This chain links TRBV30 with TRBJ1-1; maybe TRBD1 (6 bases). From germline, CDR1 is GTSNPN and CDR2 SVGIG (reference sequence). V was trimmed by 2 bases and J by 11 bases, leaving 15 bases between them. CDR3 length: 12 residues. CDR3 loop: CAWSSGGQDAFF. The CDR3, as DNA: TGTGCCTGGAGTTCGGGGGGCCAGGATGCTTTCTTT.

The chain couples TRBV10-3 to TRBJ2-1; 9 nucleotides line up with TRBD2. The V segment lost 3 bases and the J segment 5 bases; nucleotides outside the gene matches: 8. The germline V gene has CDR1 ENHRY and CDR2 SYGVKD. There are 16 residues in the CDR3. CDR3 coding DNA: TGTGCCATCAGTGATGCGAGACTAGCGGCTAACAATGAGCAGTTCTTC. It specifies CAISDARLAANNEQFF.

V is TRBV27 and J is TRBJ2-1, with 9 bases that match TRBD2. Germline CDR1 reads MNHEY; CDR2 reads SMNVEV (reference sequence). The J segment lost 8 bases and the V segment lost 0 bases, leaving 17 bases of the junction unmatched. The CDR3 contains 19 residues. As DNA, the CDR3 is TGTGCCAGCAGTTTATCCCAACCCGGGACTAGCAGAAGCCTCGATGAGCAGTTCTTC. Translating gives CASSLSQPGTSRSLDEQFF.

This clone was observed once. The chain combines TRBV21-1 with TRBJ2-1; the D call of TRBD2 is as the table states it, not checked on the DNA. TRBV21-1 is flagged as a pseudogene. The CDR3 consists of 19 residues. CDR3 in DNA: TGTGCCAGCAGCAAGGAAAGTTTACAGGCTAGCGGGAGATCTAATGAGCAGTTCTTC. This translates into CASSKESLQASGRSNEQFF.

The chain links TRBV11-3 to TRBJ2-3, with 9 bases aligning to TRBD2. This CDR3 comprises 14 residues. The trim removed 4 bases at V and 6 bases at J, leaving 5 bases unmatched. CDR1 and CDR2 (germline): SGHNT, YENEEA. In nucleotides, the CDR3 is TGTGCCAGCAGCTCTAGCGGGGAAAGGGATACGCAGTATTTT. Translation: CASSSSGERDTQYF.

V gene TRBV11-2 combines with J gene TRBJ1-2; D not certain. Germline CDR1 and CDR2: SGHAT and FQNNGV. Trimming left V 3 bases short and J 12 bases short, with 8 bases between. The CDR3 totals 10 residues. The CDR3: CASSFLINTF. In DNA form, the CDR3 reads TGTGCCAGCAGCTTCCTAATAAACACCTTC.

J is TRBJ2-5 and V is TRBV6-1; 10 bases are a match to TRBD2. The ends lost 4 bases at V and 1 base at J; junction bases unmatched: 9. This CDR3 comprises 17 residues. The germline gives CDR1 MNHNS, CDR2 SASEGT. The CDR3 reads CASSVWIAGGLQETQYF. The CDR3 coding sequence is TGTGCCAGCAGTGTTTGGATAGCGGGGGGTCTCCAAGAGACCCAGTACTTC.

The chain is built from TRBV4-2 and TRBJ1-1; tentative D call: TRBD1 (5 bases). Germline CDR1 is LGHNA and CDR2 is YNFKEQ. This CDR3 is built from 16 residues. With 0 bases removed from V and 1 base from J, the gap between germline ends came to 12 bases. The CDR3 spells CASSQDFGGENTEAFF. For the CDR3, the DNA is TGTGCCAGCAGCCAAGATTTTGGAGGGGAGAACACTGAAGCTTTCTTT.

The gene calls are TRBV7-2 and TRBJ2-1; D is ambiguous. Germline CDR1 SGHTA, CDR2 FQGNSA. This CDR3 has 11 amino acids. The V and J ends lost 5 bases and 9 bases respectively, with 8 bases between them. Here the CDR3 DNA reads TGTGCCAGCAGCCGAGGTGTTGAGCAGTTCTTC. Translated, it gives CASSRGVEQFF.

The chain links TRBV25-1 to TRBJ1-3; 9 bases fit TRBD1. The CDR3 totals 18 residues. V shed 4 bases, J shed 0 bases, and the junction held 10 bases outside the gene matches. Germline loops: CDR1 MGHDK, CDR2 SYGVNS. CDR3 DNA sequence: TGTGCCAGCAGTGCGCCGGGACAGGGTACTCTCTCTGGAAACACCATATATTTT. It specifies CASSAPGQGTLSGNTIYF.

The chain combines TRBV10-1 with TRBJ2-3, with 8 bases aligning to TRBD1. Trimming removed 6 bases from V and 0 bases from J; junction bases left unmatched: 5. The V gene's germline CDR1 is WNHNN and CDR2 SYGVQD (reference sequence). The CDR3 is 15 residues long. The CDR3 sequence: CASRPGQGSTDTQYF. DNA for the CDR3: TGCGCCAGCAGACCCGGACAGGGTAGCACAGATACGCAGTATTTT.

The DNA for the CDR3 is TGTGCCAGCTCACCAGGCGCGAGGCAGTCCTATAGCAATCAGCCCCAGCATTTT. Translation gives CASSPGARQSYSNQPQHF. The J gene is TRBJ1-5, the V gene TRBV18; D uncertain. Per the germline V gene, CDR1 is KGHSH and CDR2 is LQKENI. V shed 2 bases and J shed 0 bases, with 17 bases lying between them. This CDR3 contains 18 residues.

The rearrangement uses TRBV6-5 and TRBJ1-2; D remains ambiguous. The CDR3 spans 14 residues. Germline CDR1 is MNHEY and CDR2 is SVGAGI. Trimming stripped 0 bases from V and 0 bases from J, with 5 bases between. The CDR3 nucleotides read TGTGCCAGCAGTTACTCGAACACTAACTATGGCTACACCTTC. It yields the protein CASSYSNTNYGYTF.

This clone has a handful of counts. V and J are TRBV19 and TRBJ1-2; TRBD1 matches at 8 bases. The germline gives CDR1 LNHDA, CDR2 SQIVND (reference sequence). V gave up 5 bases and J gave up 5 bases; unmatched junction bases: 13. This CDR3 region has 16 residues. Here the CDR3 reads CASSSTGTGPVYGYTF. The CDR3 nucleotides read TGTGCCAGTAGTTCTACCGGGACAGGACCCGTATATGGCTACACCTTC.

The chain couples TRBV6-5 to TRBJ1-5, with D possibly matching TRBD1 (6 bases). V was clipped by 8 bases and J by 0 bases, with 14 bases between them. Germline CDR1 MNHEY, CDR2 SVGAGI. The CDR3 extends over 15 amino acids. In nucleotides, the CDR3 is TGTGCCAGCCATCGTGGACAGCTTAGCAATCAGCCCCAGCATTTT. It codes for CASHRGQLSNQPQHF.

The V call is TRBV9, the J call TRBJ1-1, with 9 bases aligning to TRBD1. CDR1 is SGDLS, CDR2 YYNGEE, per germline. CDR3 length equals 13 residues. V dropped 0 bases and J dropped 11; count of bases not matched to a gene: 5. In DNA form, the CDR3 reads TGTGCCAGCAGCGTAGTTGGACAGGGGTTGGCTTTCTTT. This sequence encodes CASSVVGQGLAFF.

In its sample, this clone was seen once. V usage is TRBV7-9 and J usage is TRBJ2-1; 16 nucleotides agree with TRBD2. The CDR3 contains 16 residues. V gave up 3 bases and J gave up 6 bases; unmatched junction bases: 2. From germline, CDR1 is SEHNR and CDR2 FQNEAQ (reference sequence). CDR3 sequence: CASSFGTSGRGNEQFF. DNA for the CDR3: TGTGCCAGCAGCTTCGGGACTAGCGGGAGGGGCAATGAGCAGTTCTTC.

This chain joins TRBV5-6 and TRBJ2-2, with D possibly matching TRBD2 (7 bases). Trimming removed 2 bases from V and 4 bases from J, with 21 bases in between. CDR1 is SGHDT and CDR2 is YYEEEE in the germline V gene. This CDR3 has 18 amino acids. DNA of the CDR3: TGTGCCAGCAGCTTAATGGGGGGGGACACTTTAATCACCGGGGAGCTGTTTTTT. This gives the protein CASSLMGGDTLITGELFF.

This clone was observed a handful of times. The chain couples TRBV5-1 to TRBJ2-7; possible D gene TRBD1, 6 bases. The CDR3 has 14 amino acids. V dropped 4 bases and J dropped 5 bases, with 16 bases sitting between them. Looked up from germline, CDR1 is SGHRS and CDR2 is YFSETQ. CDR3 in DNA: TGCGCCAGCAGCGAAGCTACCACAGGGAACGAGCAGTACTTC. Translated, it gives CASSEATTGNEQYF.

V is TRBV27 and J is TRBJ2-5; D might be TRBD2 (7 bases). Looked up from germline, CDR1 is MNHEY and CDR2 is SMNVEV (reference sequence). The CDR3 sequence is 14 residues long. V was clipped by 2 bases and J by 7 bases, with 14 bases between them. The CDR3 DNA reads as TGTGCCAGCAGTTTAGGAGGGGGGGGCGGGACCCAGTACTTC. Encoded protein: CASSLGGGGGTQYF.

This clone was found a few times. The J gene is TRBJ2-2, the V gene TRBV2; TRBD2 might be the D (5 bases). The CDR3 totals 14 residues. Germline loops: CDR1 SNHLY, CDR2 FYNNEI. Between the trimmed V and J ends, which lost 7 bases and 1 base, there was a span of 10 bases. The CDR3 spells CASKGSMNTGELFF. CDR3 DNA: TGTGCCAGCAAAGGGAGTATGAACACCGGGGAGCTGTTTTTT. Drawing the rest from reference TRBV2 and TRBJ2-2, the complete variable domain is EPEVTQTPSHQVTQMGQEVILRCVPISNHLYFYWYRQILGQKVEFLVSFYNNEISEKSEIFDDQFSVERPDGSNFTLKIRSTKLEDSAMYFCASKGSMNTGELFFGEGSRLTVL.

The chain recombines TRBV10-3 with TRBJ2-7; 7 nucleotides line up with TRBD1. Germline V gene sequence: CDR1 ENHRY, CDR2 SYGVKD. The CDR3 is made up of 14 amino acids. J was trimmed by 0 bases and V by 6 bases; bases with no gene match: 5. The CDR3 bases are TGTGCCATCAGCGACGGGACAGACTCCTACGAGCAGTACTTC. As protein: CAISDGTDSYEQYF.

V is TRBV27 and J is TRBJ1-1; D not resolved. The CDR3 has 12 residues. Germline V gives CDR1 MNHEY, CDR2 SMNVEV (reference sequence). The V end was cut by 2 bases, the J end by 8 bases, with 9 bases between. CDR3 DNA: TGTGCCAGCAGTTTACCGGGAAGCGAAGCTTTCTTT. The encoded protein is CASSLPGSEAFF.

The chain is built from TRBV18 and TRBJ2-5; 8 bases match TRBD1. This CDR3 has 14 residues. V lost 6 bases, J lost 9 bases, and 12 bases stayed unmatched. The germline V gene has CDR1 KGHSH and CDR2 LQKENI. The DNA for the CDR3 is TGTGCCAGCTCCCTCAGGGGGCTCCCCGAGGCCCAGTACTTC. Amino acid sequence: CASSLRGLPEAQYF.

The chain uses TRBV6-1 and TRBJ1-5; 8 nucleotides line up with TRBD1. Germline V gives CDR1 MNHNS, CDR2 SASEGT. The V segment lost 0 bases and the J segment 4 bases; nucleotides outside the gene matches: 2. There are 15 residues in the CDR3. This CDR3 is CASSEADRVNQPQHF. The CDR3 DNA reads TGTGCCAGCAGTGAAGCGGACAGGGTTAATCAGCCCCAGCATTTT.

The rearrangement links TRBV5-1 to TRBJ1-1, with 8 nucleotides matching TRBD1. The CDR3 extends over 15 amino acids. V shed 6 bases, J shed 5 bases, and the junction held 12 bases outside the gene matches. Germline assignment: CDR1 SGHRS and CDR2 YFSETQ. The CDR3 sequence: CASTRAGGHKTEAFF. The CDR3 region has the DNA TGCGCCAGCACGAGGGCAGGGGGCCACAAAACTGAAGCTTTCTTT. The entire variable domain, with the rest obtained from reference TRBV5-1 and TRBJ1-1, is as follows: KAGVTQTPRYLIKTRGQQVTLSCSPISGHRSVSWYQQTPGQGLQFLFEYFSETQRNKGNFPGRFSGRQFSNSRSEMNVSTLELGDSALYLCASTRAGGHKTEAFFGQGTRLTVV.

This sequence joins TRBV5-8 and TRBJ2-2; TRBD1 might be the D (5 bases). This CDR3 is built from 15 residues. Trimming stripped 4 bases from V and 7 bases from J, with 17 bases between. CDR1 SGHTS and CDR2 YDEGEE come from the germline V gene. The CDR3 nucleotides are TGTGCCAGCAGCACCGGACAAATCCAGCGCGGGGAGCTGTTTTTT. It codes for CASSTGQIQRGELFF.